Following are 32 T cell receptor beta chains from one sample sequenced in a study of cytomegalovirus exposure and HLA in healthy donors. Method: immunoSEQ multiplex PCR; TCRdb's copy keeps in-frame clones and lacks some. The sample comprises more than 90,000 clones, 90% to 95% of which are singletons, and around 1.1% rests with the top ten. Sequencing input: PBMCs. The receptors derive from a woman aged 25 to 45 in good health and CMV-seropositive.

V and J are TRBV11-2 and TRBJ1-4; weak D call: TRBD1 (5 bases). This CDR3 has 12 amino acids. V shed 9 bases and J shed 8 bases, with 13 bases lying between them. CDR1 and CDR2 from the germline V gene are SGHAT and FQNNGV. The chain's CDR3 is CASRDFSEKLFF. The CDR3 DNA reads TGTGCCAGTAGGGACTTTTCGGAAAAACTGTTTTTT.

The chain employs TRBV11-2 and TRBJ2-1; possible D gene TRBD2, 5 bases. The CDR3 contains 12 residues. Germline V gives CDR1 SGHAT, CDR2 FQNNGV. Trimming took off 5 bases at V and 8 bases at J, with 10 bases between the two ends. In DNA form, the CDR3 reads TGTGCCAGCAGCGCCGGGGATTATGAGCAGTTCTTC. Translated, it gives CASSAGDYEQFF.

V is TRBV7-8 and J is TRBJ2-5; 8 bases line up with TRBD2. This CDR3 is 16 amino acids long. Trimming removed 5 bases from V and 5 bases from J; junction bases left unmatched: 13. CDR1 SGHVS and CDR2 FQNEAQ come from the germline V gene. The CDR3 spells CASSPGGEGSWETQYF. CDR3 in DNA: TGTGCCAGCAGCCCCGGGGGGGAGGGCTCCTGGGAGACCCAGTACTTC.

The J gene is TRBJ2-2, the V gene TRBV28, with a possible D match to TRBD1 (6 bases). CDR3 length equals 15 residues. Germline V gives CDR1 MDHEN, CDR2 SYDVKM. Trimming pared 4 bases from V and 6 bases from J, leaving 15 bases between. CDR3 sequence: CASSYPPYRAGELFF. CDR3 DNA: TGTGCCAGCAGTTATCCCCCTTACAGGGCCGGGGAGCTGTTTTTT.

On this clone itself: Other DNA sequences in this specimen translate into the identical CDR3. The CDR3 region has the DNA TGTGCCTGGCGACTAGCGGGTTCCTACGAGCAGTACTTC. Translation: CAWRLAGSYEQYF. The chain uses TRBV30 and TRBJ2-7; 10 positions agree with TRBD2. The trim removed 5 bases at V and 1 base at J, leaving 2 bases unmatched. Germline V gene sequence: CDR1 GTSNPN, CDR2 SVGIG (reference sequence). This CDR3 spans 13 amino acids. The full variable domain, completed using reference TRBV30 and TRBJ2-7, is SQTIHQWPATLVQPVGSPLSLECTVEGTSNPNLYWYRQAAGRGLQLLFYSVGIGQISSEVPQNLSASRPQDRQFILSSKKLLLSDSGFYLCAWRLAGSYEQYFGPGTRLTVT.

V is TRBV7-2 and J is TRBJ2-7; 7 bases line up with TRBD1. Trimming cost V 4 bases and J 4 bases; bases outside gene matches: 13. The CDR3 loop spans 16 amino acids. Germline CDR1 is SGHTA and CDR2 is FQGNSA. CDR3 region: CASSSRGQAPPYEQYF. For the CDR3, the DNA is TGTGCCAGCAGCTCCCGAGGACAGGCGCCGCCTTACGAGCAGTACTTC.

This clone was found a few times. CDR3 amino acids: CASSEQGSTGELFF. Written as DNA, the CDR3 is TGTGCCAGCAGTGAACAGGGGAGCACCGGGGAGCTGTTTTTT. The rearrangement uses TRBV6-4 and TRBJ2-2, with 7 bases fitting TRBD1. The CDR3 runs to 14 residues. The germline V gene encodes CDR1 MRHNA and CDR2 SNTAGT. The ends lost 3 bases at V and 4 bases at J; junction bases unmatched: 2.

The CDR3 nucleotides are TGTGCCAGCGGAAGGACAGGACCCTACGAGCAGTACTTC. Its protein is CASGRTGPYEQYF. The chain has TRBV28 and TRBJ2-7, with 7 bases aligning to TRBD1. The CDR3 spans 13 residues. V lost 8 bases and J lost 2; bases outside the gene matches: 6. Germline CDR1 MDHEN, CDR2 SYDVKM.

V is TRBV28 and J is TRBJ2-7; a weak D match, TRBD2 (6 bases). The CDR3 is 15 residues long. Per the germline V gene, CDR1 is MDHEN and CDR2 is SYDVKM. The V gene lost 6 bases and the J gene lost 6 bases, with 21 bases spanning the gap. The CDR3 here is CASRKSFVLGGEQYF. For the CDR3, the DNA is TGTGCCAGCAGAAAAAGCTTCGTTTTGGGGGGCGAGCAGTACTTC.

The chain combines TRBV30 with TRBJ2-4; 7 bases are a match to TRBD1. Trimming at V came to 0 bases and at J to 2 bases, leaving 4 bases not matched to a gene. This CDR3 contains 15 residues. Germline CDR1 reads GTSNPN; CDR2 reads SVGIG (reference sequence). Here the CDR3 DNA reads TGTGCCTGGAGTGTCCACAGGGGTTCCAAAAACATTCAGTACTTC. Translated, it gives CAWSVHRGSKNIQYF.

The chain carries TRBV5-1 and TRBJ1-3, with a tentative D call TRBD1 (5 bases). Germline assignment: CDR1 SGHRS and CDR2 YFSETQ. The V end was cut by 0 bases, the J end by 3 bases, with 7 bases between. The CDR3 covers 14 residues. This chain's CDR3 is CASSLGQLGNTIYF. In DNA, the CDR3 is TGCGCCAGCAGCTTGGGACAGCTTGGAAACACCATATATTTT.

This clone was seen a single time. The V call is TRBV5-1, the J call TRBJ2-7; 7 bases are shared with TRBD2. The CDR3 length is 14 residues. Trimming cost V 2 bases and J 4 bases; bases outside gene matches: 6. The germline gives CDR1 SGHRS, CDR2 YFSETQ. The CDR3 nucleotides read TGCGCCAGCAGCTTCGGGGGGACCGGGTACGAGCAGTACTTC. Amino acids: CASSFGGTGYEQYF.

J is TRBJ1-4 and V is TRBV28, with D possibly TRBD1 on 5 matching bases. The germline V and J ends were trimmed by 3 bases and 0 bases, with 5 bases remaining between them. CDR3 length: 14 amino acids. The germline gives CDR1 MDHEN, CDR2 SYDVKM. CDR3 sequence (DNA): TGTGCCAGCAGTTTCAGGGCAACTAATGAAAAACTGTTTTTT. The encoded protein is CASSFRATNEKLFF.

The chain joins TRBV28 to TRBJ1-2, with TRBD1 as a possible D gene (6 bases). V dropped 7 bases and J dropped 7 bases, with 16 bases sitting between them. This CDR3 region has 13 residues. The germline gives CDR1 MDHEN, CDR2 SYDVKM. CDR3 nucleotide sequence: TGTGCCAGCATAGCCAGGGGCTGGAGTGGCTACACCTTC. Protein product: CASIARGWSGYTF.

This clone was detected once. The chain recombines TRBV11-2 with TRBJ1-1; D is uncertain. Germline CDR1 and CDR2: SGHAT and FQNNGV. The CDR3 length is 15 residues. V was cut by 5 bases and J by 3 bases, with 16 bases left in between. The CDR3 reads CASSKTVAIDTEAFF. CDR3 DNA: TGTGCCAGCAGCAAAACGGTAGCGATTGACACTGAAGCTTTCTTT.

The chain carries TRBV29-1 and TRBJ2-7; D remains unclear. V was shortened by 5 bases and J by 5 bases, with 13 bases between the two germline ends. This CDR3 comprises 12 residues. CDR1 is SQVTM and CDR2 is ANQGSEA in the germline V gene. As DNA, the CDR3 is TGCAGCGTTTACGTAACTTCCCACGAGCAGTACTTC. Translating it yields CSVYVTSHEQYF.

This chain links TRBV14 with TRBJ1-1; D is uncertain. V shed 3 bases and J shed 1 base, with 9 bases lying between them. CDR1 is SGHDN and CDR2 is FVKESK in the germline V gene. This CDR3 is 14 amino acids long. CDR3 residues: CASSHAIRNTEAFF. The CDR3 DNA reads TGTGCCAGCAGCCATGCTATACGGAACACTGAAGCTTTCTTT.

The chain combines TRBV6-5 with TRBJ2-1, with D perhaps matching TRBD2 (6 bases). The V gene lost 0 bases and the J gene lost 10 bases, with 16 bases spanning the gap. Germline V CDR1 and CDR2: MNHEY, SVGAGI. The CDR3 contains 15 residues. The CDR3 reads CASSYSPVTRLEQFF. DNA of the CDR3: TGTGCCAGCAGTTACTCCCCCGTGACTAGATTGGAGCAGTTCTTC.

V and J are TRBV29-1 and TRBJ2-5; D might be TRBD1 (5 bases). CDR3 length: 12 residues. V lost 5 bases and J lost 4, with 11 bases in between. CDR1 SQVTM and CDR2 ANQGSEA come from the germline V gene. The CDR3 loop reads CSVLRVRETQYF. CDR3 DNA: TGCAGCGTTCTCAGGGTCCGAGAGACCCAGTACTTC.

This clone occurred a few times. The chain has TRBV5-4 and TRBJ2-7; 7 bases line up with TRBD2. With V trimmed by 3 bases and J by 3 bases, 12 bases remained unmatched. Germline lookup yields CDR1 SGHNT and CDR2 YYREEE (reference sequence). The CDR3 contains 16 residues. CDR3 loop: CASSYSGLVRGYEQYF. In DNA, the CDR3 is TGTGCCAGCAGCTACTCCGGACTAGTTAGGGGCTACGAGCAGTACTTC. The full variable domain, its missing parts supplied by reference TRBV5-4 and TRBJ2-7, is ETGVTQSPTHLIKTRGQQVTLRCSSQSGHNTVSWYQQALGQGPQFIFQYYREEENGRGNFPPRFSGLQFPNYSSELNVNALELDDSALYLCASSYSGLVRGYEQYFGPGTRLTVT.

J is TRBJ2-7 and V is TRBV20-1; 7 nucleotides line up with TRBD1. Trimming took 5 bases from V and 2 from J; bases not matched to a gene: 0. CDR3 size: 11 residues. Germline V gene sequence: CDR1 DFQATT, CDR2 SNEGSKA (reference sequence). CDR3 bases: TGCAGTGCTCAGGGGGCCTACGAGCAGTACTTC. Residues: CSAQGAYEQYF.

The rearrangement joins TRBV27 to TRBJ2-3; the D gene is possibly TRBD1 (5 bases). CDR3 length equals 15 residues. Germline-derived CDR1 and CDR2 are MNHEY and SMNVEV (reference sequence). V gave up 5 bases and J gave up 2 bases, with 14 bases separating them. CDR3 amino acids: CASSPTGPHTDTQYF. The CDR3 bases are TGTGCCAGCAGTCCCACAGGCCCTCACACAGATACGCAGTATTTT.

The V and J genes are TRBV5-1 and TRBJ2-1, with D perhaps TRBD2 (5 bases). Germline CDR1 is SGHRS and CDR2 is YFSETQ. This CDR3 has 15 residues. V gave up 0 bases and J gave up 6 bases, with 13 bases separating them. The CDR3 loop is CASSLVPDTSNEQFF. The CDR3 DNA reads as TGCGCCAGCAGCTTGGTCCCGGATACTAGCAATGAGCAGTTCTTC.

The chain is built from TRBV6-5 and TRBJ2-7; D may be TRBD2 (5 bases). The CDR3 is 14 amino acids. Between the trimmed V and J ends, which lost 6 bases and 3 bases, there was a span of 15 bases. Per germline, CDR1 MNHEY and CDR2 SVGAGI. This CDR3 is CASSLVGRGYEQYF. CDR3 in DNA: TGTGCCAGCAGCCTAGTAGGGAGAGGCTACGAGCAGTACTTC.

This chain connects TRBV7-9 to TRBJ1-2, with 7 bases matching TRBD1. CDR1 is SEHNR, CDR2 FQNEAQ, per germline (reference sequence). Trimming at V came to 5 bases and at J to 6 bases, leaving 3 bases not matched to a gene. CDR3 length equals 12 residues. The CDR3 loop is CASSVGTDGYTF. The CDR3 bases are TGTGCCAGCAGCGTCGGGACAGATGGCTACACCTTC. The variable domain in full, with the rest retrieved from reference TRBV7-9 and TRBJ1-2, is DTGVSQNPRHKITKRGQNVTFRCDPISEHNRLYWYRQTLGQGPEFLTYFQNEAQLEKSRLLSDRFSAERPKGSFSTLEIQRTEQGDSAMYLCASSVGTDGYTFGSGTRLTVV.

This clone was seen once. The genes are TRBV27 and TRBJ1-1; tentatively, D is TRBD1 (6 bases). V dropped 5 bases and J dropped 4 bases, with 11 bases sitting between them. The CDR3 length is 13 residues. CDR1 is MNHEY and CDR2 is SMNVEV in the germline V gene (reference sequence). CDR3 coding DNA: TGTGCCAGCAGTCGCACAGGGCCCACTGAAGCTTTCTTT. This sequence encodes CASSRTGPTEAFF.

The CDR3 spells CASSHFPLNYGYTF. Here the CDR3 DNA reads TGTGCCAGCAGCCACTTCCCCTTAAACTATGGCTACACCTTC. The rearrangement joins TRBV5-8 to TRBJ1-2, with D unclear. The CDR3 length is 14 residues. V dropped 4 bases and J dropped 2 bases, with 12 bases sitting between them. Germline V lookup: CDR1 SGHTS, CDR2 YDEGEE.

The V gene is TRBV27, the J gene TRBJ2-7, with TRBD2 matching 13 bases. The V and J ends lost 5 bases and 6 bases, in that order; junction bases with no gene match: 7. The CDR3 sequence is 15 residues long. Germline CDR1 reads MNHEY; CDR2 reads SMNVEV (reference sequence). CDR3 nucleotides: TGTGCCAGCAGTCCGCCTACTAGCGGGAGGGCCGAGCAGTACTTC. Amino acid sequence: CASSPPTSGRAEQYF.

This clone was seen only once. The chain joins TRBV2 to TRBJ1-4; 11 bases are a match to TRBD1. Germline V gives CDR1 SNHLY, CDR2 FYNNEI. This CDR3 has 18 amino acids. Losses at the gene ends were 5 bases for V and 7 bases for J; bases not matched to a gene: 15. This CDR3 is CASSRGGQGAKIGEKLFF. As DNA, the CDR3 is TGTGCCAGCAGTCGCGGCGGACAGGGGGCGAAGATCGGTGAAAAACTGTTTTTT.

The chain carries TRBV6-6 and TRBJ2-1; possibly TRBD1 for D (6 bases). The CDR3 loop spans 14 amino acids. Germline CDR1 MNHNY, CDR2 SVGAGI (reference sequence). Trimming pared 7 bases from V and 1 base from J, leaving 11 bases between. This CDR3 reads CASNPGASYNEQFF. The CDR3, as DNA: TGTGCCAGCAACCCAGGGGCTTCCTACAATGAGCAGTTCTTC.

The CDR3 DNA is TGTGCCAGCAGCGATCTAGCGGGGTCCTACAATGAGCAGTTCTTC. Amino acid sequence: CASSDLAGSYNEQFF. V and J are TRBV9 and TRBJ2-1, with 9 bases aligning to TRBD2. Per germline, CDR1 SGDLS and CDR2 YYNGEE. The CDR3 extends over 15 amino acids. Trimming took 3 bases from V and 1 from J; bases not matched to a gene: 2. The full variable domain, rest sourced from reference TRBV9 and TRBJ2-1, is DSGVTQTPKHLITATGQRVTLRCSPRSGDLSVYWYQQSLDQGLQFLIQYYNGEERAKGNILERFSAQQFPDLHSELNLSSLELGDSALYFCASSDLAGSYNEQFFGPGTRLTVL.

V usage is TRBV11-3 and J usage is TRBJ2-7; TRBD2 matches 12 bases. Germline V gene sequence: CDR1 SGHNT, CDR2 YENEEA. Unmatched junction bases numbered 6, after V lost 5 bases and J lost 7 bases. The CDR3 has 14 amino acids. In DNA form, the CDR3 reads TGTGCCAGCAGCCCTAGCGGGAGGGCCCGTGAGCAGTACTTC. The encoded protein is CASSPSGRAREQYF.